This T cell receptor (beta chain) was recovered during a study of blood T cell repertoires in COVID-19. Trimming removed 1 base from V and 3 bases from J; junction bases left unmatched: 7. In germline, CDR1 is SGHTA, CDR2 FQGTGA. This CDR3 comprises 17 residues. Only in-frame clones appear in the TCRdb table, and some are missing; sequencing was by immunoSEQ multiplex PCR. This sample yields some 150,000 clones, of which approximately 80% are seen a single time; approximately 5% belongs to the top ten. Material: peripheral blood. The sequence was obtained from a human donor in a cohort sampled during active COVID-19. The chain employs TRBV7-3 and TRBJ2-3; 10 bases line up with TRBD2. The CDR3 bases are TGTGCCAGCAGCTTAATCGCTAGCGGGAGAGGGACAGATACGCAGTATTTT. It encodes CASSLIASGRGTDTQYF.